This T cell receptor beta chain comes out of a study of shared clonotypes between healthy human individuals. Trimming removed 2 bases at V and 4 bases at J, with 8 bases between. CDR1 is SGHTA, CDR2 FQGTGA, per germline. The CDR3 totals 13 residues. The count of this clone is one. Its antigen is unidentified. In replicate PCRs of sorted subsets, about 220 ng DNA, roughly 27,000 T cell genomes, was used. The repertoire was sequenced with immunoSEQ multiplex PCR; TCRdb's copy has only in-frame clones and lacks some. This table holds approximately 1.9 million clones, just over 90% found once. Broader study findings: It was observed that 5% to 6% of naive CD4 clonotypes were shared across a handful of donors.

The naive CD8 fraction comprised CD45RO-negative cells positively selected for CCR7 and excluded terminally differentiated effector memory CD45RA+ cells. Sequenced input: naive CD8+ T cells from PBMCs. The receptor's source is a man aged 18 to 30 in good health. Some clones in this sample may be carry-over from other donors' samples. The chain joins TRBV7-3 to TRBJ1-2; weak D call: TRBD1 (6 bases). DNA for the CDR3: TGTGCCAGCAGCTTAGGGGGGGCCTATGGCTACACCTTC. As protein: CASSLGGAYGYTF.